The 27 T cell receptor beta chains below come from one sample, sequenced in a study of blood T cells in healthy people across ages. The use of a sample-barcoded 5' primer and a J-beta primer mix characterized a second PCR of roughly 6 to 11 cycles. TCRdb called the 5' RACE reads again in MiXCR, with one record for every CDR3 protein. The table lists some 670,000 distinct CDR3 sequences, 45% to 60% of them singletons. Sample: blood. These receptors all come from a woman older than 75 in good health.

A word on this clonotype: One end of the junction fails to match germline, which may point to a read error. The rearrangement joins TRBV3-1 to TRBJ1-6, with unresolved D. Germline lookup yields CDR1 LGHDT and CDR2 YNNKEL (reference sequence). This CDR3 is 15 amino acids long. This chain's CDR3 is CASRQGQVAGSPLHF. The DNA of the CDR3 is TGTGCCAGCAGGCAAGGGCAAGTTGCCGGTTCACCCCTCCACTTT.

This clonotype was detected many times. This rearrangement joins TRBV7-2 to TRBJ2-1; D is unresolved. Trimming took 1 base from V and 11 from J, leaving 9 bases between them. CDR1 is SGHTA and CDR2 is FQGNSA in the germline V gene. This CDR3 is built from 12 residues. The CDR3 reads CASSLVAAKQFF. CDR3 coding DNA: TGTGCCAGCAGCTTAGTGGCGGCAAAGCAGTTCTTC.

This clonotype showed up many times. The CDR3 region is CASSSAGTVEETQYF. Here the CDR3 DNA reads TGCGCCAGCAGCTCGGCCGGGACAGTCGAAGAGACCCAGTACTTC. The gene calls are TRBV5-1 and TRBJ2-5; 7 nucleotides match TRBD1. In germline, CDR1 is SGHRS, CDR2 YFSETQ. After removal of 3 bases from V and 3 bases from J, the junction contained 8 bases not matched to a gene. CDR3 size: 15 residues.

This clonotype was found once. A much larger clone lies one base from this, so it may be a read error. This rearrangement joins TRBV7-9 to TRBJ2-7; D is possibly TRBD2 (5 bases). The V and J ends lost 5 bases and 5 bases respectively, with 13 bases between them. The CDR3 totals 13 residues. Germline V gene sequence: CDR1 SEHNR, CDR2 FQNEAQ (reference sequence). The CDR3 region is CASSSGLYDEQYF. DNA of the CDR3: TGTGCCAGCAGCAGCGGACTGTACGACGAGCAGTACTTC.

With respect to this clonotype: A clone one base away is much larger, so this may be a read error. This rearrangement joins TRBV5-6 to TRBJ1-2; weak D call: TRBD1 (6 bases). Trimming left V 5 bases short and J 5 bases short, with 19 bases between. CDR1 and CDR2 from the germline V gene are SGHDT and YYEEEE. The CDR3 extends over 15 amino acids. CDR3 sequence: CASSWMSTGPYGYTF. CDR3 bases: TGTGCCAGCAGTTGGATGTCTACAGGGCCTTATGGCTACACCTTC.

The chain is built from TRBV6-1 and TRBJ2-2; maybe TRBD2 (7 bases). The CDR3 sequence is 15 residues long. CDR1 and CDR2 (germline): MNHNS, SASEGT. V lost 6 bases, J lost 3 bases, and 14 bases lay in between. The chain's CDR3 is CASRAGGPDTGELFF. The CDR3 nucleotides are TGTGCCAGCAGGGCCGGGGGGCCGGACACCGGGGAGCTGTTTTTT.

This clonotype was counted at least ten times. This chain uses TRBV5-1 with TRBJ2-5; D uncertain. The CDR3 consists of 14 residues. Germline lookup yields CDR1 SGHRS and CDR2 YFSETQ. Deletions cut 0 bases from V and 3 bases from J, with 9 bases between. CDR3 DNA sequence: TGCGCCAGCAGCTTGGGACGGCTTAAAGAGACCCAGTACTTC. This encodes CASSLGRLKETQYF.

This clonotype came up many times. CDR3 DNA sequence: TGTGCCAGCAGTTTCTGGGACGGCAAGGATCAGCCCCAGCATTTT. This gives the protein CASSFWDGKDQPQHF. V usage is TRBV12-3 or TRBV12-4 and J usage is TRBJ1-5, with D possibly matching TRBD1 (5 bases). Deletions cut 3 bases from V and 5 bases from J, with 14 bases between. This CDR3 is 15 amino acids long.

The CDR3 sequence: CASSLGQGATNSPLHF. In DNA, the CDR3 is TGCGCCAGCAGCTTAGGACAGGGGGCGACCAATTCACCCCTCCACTTT. The chain joins TRBV5-1 to TRBJ1-6, with 11 bases identical to TRBD1. The CDR3 sequence is 16 residues long. V was pared by 2 bases and J by 7 bases, with 5 bases of the junction left unmatched. The germline gives CDR1 SGHRS, CDR2 YFSETQ.

The rearrangement links TRBV2 to TRBJ1-1; the D gene is possibly TRBD1 (5 bases). Deletions cut 8 bases from V and 11 bases from J, with 21 bases between. This CDR3 contains 13 residues. Per the germline V gene, CDR1 is SNHLY and CDR2 is FYNNEI. For the CDR3, the DNA is TGTGCCAGCCGAGGAGGGGCACCGAGGGTGGCTTTCTTT. Amino acid sequence: CASRGGAPRVAFF.

The chain carries TRBV11-1 and TRBJ2-3; D is unclear. The V end was cut by 3 bases, the J end by 3 bases, with 10 bases between. The germline V gene has CDR1 SGHAT and CDR2 FQDESV (reference sequence). The length of the CDR3 is 14 residues. The CDR3 loop is CASSLSPMTDTQYF. The DNA for the CDR3 is TGTGCCAGCAGCTTGAGTCCGATGACAGATACGCAGTATTTT.

This clonotype was seen only once. This sequence joins TRBV6-2 or TRBV6-3 and TRBJ2-1; 9 bases align to TRBD2. The J call is uncertain, as TRBJ2-7 better fits the DNA end. There are 16 residues in the CDR3. CDR1 and CDR2 from the germline V gene are MNHEY and SVGEGT. CDR3 loop: CATRALAGYSYNEQYF. CDR3 nucleotide sequence: TGTGCCACGCGGGCCCTAGCGGGGTATTCCTACAATGAGCAGTACTTC.

Details on this clonotype: A read error may account for a junction end that differs from germline. V gene TRBV3-1 combines with J gene TRBJ2-2; the D gene is possibly TRBD1 (6 bases). The germline CDR1 and CDR2 sequences are LGHDT and YNNKEL (reference sequence). The length of the CDR3 is 15 residues. CDR3 sequence: CASSPQGPNTGEPFF. As DNA, the CDR3 is TGTGCCAGCAGCCCTCAGGGGCCGAACACCGGGGAGCCGTTTTTT.

The chain joins TRBV4-1 to TRBJ2-6; D is unclear. In germline, CDR1 is MGHRA, CDR2 YSYEKL. The ends were cut back, 3 bases at V and 0 bases at J, with 9 bases in the middle. This CDR3 contains 16 residues. CDR3 sequence (DNA): TGCGCCAGCAGCCAGAATTCGGCCTCTGGGGCCAACGTCCTGACTTTC. It yields the protein CASSQNSASGANVLTF.

The chain joins TRBV9 to TRBJ1-2, with 7 positions matching TRBD1. V shed 4 bases, J shed 0 bases, and the junction held 15 bases outside the gene matches. The germline CDR1 and CDR2 sequences are SGDLS and YYNGEE. This CDR3 region has 18 residues. The CDR3: CASSPSKARGATNYGYTF. The CDR3, as DNA: TGTGCCAGCAGCCCCTCGAAAGCCAGGGGGGCTACTAACTATGGCTACACCTTC.

Remarks on this clonotype: This could be a read error, since a much larger clone is one nucleotide away. The chain combines TRBV5-1 with TRBJ2-1; perhaps TRBD2 as D (5 bases). Germline-derived CDR1 and CDR2 are SGHRS and YFSETQ. This CDR3 region has 14 residues. V was cut by 4 bases and J by 6 bases, with 14 bases left in between. Here the CDR3 reads CASSVEGPSNEQFF. CDR3 nucleotide sequence: TGCGCCAGCAGCGTAGAGGGCCCGAGCAATGAGCAGTTCTTC.

The CDR3 sequence: CASSLAYSTDTQYF. The DNA for the CDR3 is TGTGCCAGCAGCTTAGCTTACAGCACAGATACGCAGTATTTT. The chain employs TRBV7-2 and TRBJ2-3; D uncertain. Looked up from germline, CDR1 is SGHTA and CDR2 is FQGNSA. The CDR3 is 14 residues long. V lost 0 bases and J lost 0, with 4 bases in between.

The genes are TRBV7-8 and TRBJ2-5, with 11 positions matching TRBD2. V dropped 1 base and J dropped 2; count of bases not matched to a gene: 6. Germline CDR1 SGHVS, CDR2 FQNEAQ. There are 17 residues in the CDR3. The CDR3 reads CASSLGPLAGVQETQYF. CDR3 DNA: TGTGCCAGCAGCTTAGGGCCACTAGCGGGAGTGCAAGAGACCCAGTACTTC.

The V gene is TRBV6-1, the J gene TRBJ2-1, with 16 bases identical to TRBD2. Trimming at V came to 6 bases and at J to 13 bases, leaving 15 bases not matched to a gene. CDR1 MNHNS and CDR2 SASEGT come from the germline V gene. The CDR3 covers 17 residues. This chain's CDR3 is CASSIIGTSGGGTHQFF. DNA for the CDR3: TGTGCCAGCAGCATCATAGGGACTAGCGGGGGGGGAACCCATCAGTTCTTC.

About this clonotype: A read error may be the cause here, since a much bigger clone is one base away. The chain joins TRBV10-3 to TRBJ2-7, with 9 bases lining up with TRBD1. The CDR3 has 13 amino acids. The germline V gene encodes CDR1 ENHRY and CDR2 SYGVKD. The J segment lost 7 bases and the V segment lost 11 bases, leaving 12 bases of the junction unmatched. CDR3 bases: TGTGCCTTTGGGACAGGGAGTAGCGATGAGCAGTACTTC. This encodes CAFGTGSSDEQYF.

In its sample, this clonotype was seen many times. At one end the junction does not follow the germline gene, possibly because of a read error. This sequence joins TRBV7-2 and TRBJ2-4; 11 nucleotides line up with TRBD2. The germline V gene encodes CDR1 SGHTA and CDR2 FQGNSA. This CDR3 has 15 residues. The CDR3: CASSLAGGGRNIQYF. The DNA of the CDR3 is TGTGCCAGCAGTTTAGCGGGGGGGGGAAGAAACATTCAGTACTTC.

This clonotype was recorded many times. The rearrangement joins TRBV29-1 to TRBJ2-1, with 8 bases identical to TRBD2. Looked up from germline, CDR1 is SQVTM and CDR2 is ANQGSEA. This CDR3 has 10 amino acids. The DNA for the CDR3 is TGCGGCACGGGGGGGTTTGAGCAGTTCTTC. This codes for CGTGGFEQFF.

This chain uses TRBV19 with TRBJ1-1; 8 bases map to TRBD1. The CDR3 is made up of 13 amino acids. The junction had 5 bases not matched to a gene; V was cut back by 11 bases and J by 0 bases. Germline CDR1 is LNHDA and CDR2 is SQIVND (reference sequence). The chain's CDR3 is CASEDRVNTEAFF. The CDR3 coding sequence is TGTGCCTCCGAGGACAGGGTGAACACTGAAGCTTTCTTT. Looking up the rest from reference TRBV19 and TRBJ1-1 gives the full variable domain: DGGITQSPKYLFRKEGQNVTLSCEQNLNHDAMYWYRQDPGQGLRLIYYSQIVNDFQKGDIAEGYSVSREKKESFPLTVTSAQKNPTAFYLCASEDRVNTEAFFGQGTRLTVV.

This chain connects TRBV25-1 to TRBJ2-4; 7 nucleotides line up with TRBD2. The tail of the sequence fits TRBJ2-5 better, so the J call may be wrong. Germline loops: CDR1 MGHDK, CDR2 SYGVNS. The CDR3 is 16 residues long. Here the CDR3 DNA reads TGTGCCAGCAGTGTTTGGGGGGGGACCCAGCGTGAGACCCAGTACTTC. Translated: CASSVWGGTQRETQYF.

This chain links TRBV20-1 with TRBJ2-7, with D possibly TRBD1 on 5 matching bases. The CDR3 runs 12 residues. Germline CDR1 DFQATT, CDR2 SNEGSKA (reference sequence). Trimming took 5 bases from V and 2 from J, leaving 10 bases between them. In nucleotides, the CDR3 is TGCAGTGCTGATGACAGTCCCTACGAGCAGTACTTC. Protein product: CSADDSPYEQYF.

Only a few counts were recorded for this clonotype. The junction and the germline gene differ at one end; a read error may be behind it. The chain uses TRBV7-2 and TRBJ2-3; 8 positions match TRBD2. The CDR3 covers 14 residues. Germline CDR1 and CDR2: SGHTA and FQGNSA. The chain's CDR3 is CASSTRTSKDTQYF. The CDR3 nucleotides read TGTGCCAGCAGCACCCGGACTAGCAAAGATACGCAGTATTTT.

This sequence joins TRBV29-1 and TRBJ1-4; D is ambiguous. Trimming removed 5 bases from V and 3 bases from J, with 10 bases in between. The CDR3 has 13 amino acids. Per germline, CDR1 SQVTM and CDR2 ANQGSEA. Here the CDR3 reads CSVRAWANEKLFF. Here the CDR3 DNA reads TGCAGCGTTCGGGCCTGGGCTAATGAAAAACTGTTTTTT.